The present T cell receptor (beta chain) was sequenced within a study of Tregs in tolerant kidney transplant recipients. Profiled with immunoSEQ multiplex PCR; TCRdb holds only in-frame clones, not every one. The data show some 240,000 clones, 80% to 85% seen once. The CDR3 consists of 17 residues. V lost 4 bases to trimming and J lost 4 bases, with 23 bases between them. Germline assignment: CDR1 SGHDN and CDR2 FVKESK. The V and J genes are TRBV14 and TRBJ2-7; D is perhaps TRBD1 (7 bases). Sequencing used CD4+ T cells from blood. The sequence came from a human donor in good health. As DNA, the CDR3 is TGTGCCAGCAGCCTAAAAGTAACAACGACAGGGAGGTACGAGCAGTACTTC. It is translated as CASSLKVTTTGRYEQYF.